The 8 T cell receptor beta chains below all came from one sample that was sequenced in a study of tumor T cells in aggressive B-cell lymphoma. Generated by immunoSEQ multiplex PCR, the TCRdb table keeps only in-frame clones and is missing some. The profile covers thousands of clones, with roughly 80% appearing a single time and about 4.7% taken by the ten largest. The sequenced sample consisted of tumor tissue. Receptors originate from an adult with diffuse large B cell lymphoma.

The V and J genes are TRBV11-2 and TRBJ2-2; 7 bases line up with TRBD1. CDR1 SGHAT and CDR2 FQNNGV come from the germline V gene. Unmatched junction bases numbered 10, after V lost 5 bases and J lost 4 bases. This CDR3 is built from 16 residues. The CDR3 protein is CASSPQGELSTGELFF. The CDR3 DNA is TGTGCCAGCAGCCCTCAGGGGGAGCTTAGCACCGGGGAGCTGTTTTTT.

The chain has TRBV9 and TRBJ1-1; 9 bases align to TRBD1. The CDR3 spans 15 residues. The V gene end was trimmed by 0 bases and the J gene end by 1 base; junction bases not matched to a gene: 1. The germline V gene has CDR1 SGDLS and CDR2 YYNGEE. CDR3: CASSVVGQGNTEAFF. CDR3 DNA sequence: TGTGCCAGCAGCGTAGTGGGACAGGGGAACACTGAAGCTTTCTTT.

The chain links TRBV5-1 to TRBJ2-7, with TRBD1 identical over 8 bases. The CDR3 loop spans 14 amino acids. The junction had 6 bases not matched to a gene; V was cut back by 3 bases and J by 4 bases. Germline V gives CDR1 SGHRS, CDR2 YFSETQ. The CDR3 spells CASSSGQESYEQYF. In DNA form, the CDR3 reads TGCGCCAGCAGCTCGGGACAGGAATCTTACGAGCAGTACTTC.

This sequence joins TRBV7-2 and TRBJ1-5; maybe TRBD1 (6 bases). This CDR3 is 16 amino acids long. The V end was cut by 0 bases, the J end by 11 bases, with 20 bases between. Germline CDR1 reads SGHTA; CDR2 reads FQGNSA. This CDR3 reads CASSLARLQGGNTQHF. In DNA, the CDR3 is TGTGCCAGCAGCTTAGCGCGGTTACAGGGCGGTAATACCCAGCATTTT.

The chain uses TRBV7-2 and TRBJ1-5; 9 nucleotides agree with TRBD1. Germline CDR1 reads SGHTA; CDR2 reads FQGNSA. CDR3 size: 16 residues. V trimming: 6 bases; J trimming: 7 bases; junction bases outside the gene matches: 13. The CDR3 protein is CASSLMNRGQGQPQHF. For the CDR3, the DNA is TGTGCCAGCAGTTTAATGAACAGGGGGCAGGGACAGCCCCAGCATTTT.

The CDR3 DNA reads TGTGCCAGCTCACCAAGGGGACAGGGGCCCACTCAGCCCCAGCATTTT. Its protein is CASSPRGQGPTQPQHF. This chain connects TRBV18 to TRBJ1-5; 10 nucleotides agree with TRBD1. The CDR3 loop spans 16 amino acids. Trimming at V came to 2 bases and at J to 6 bases, leaving 7 bases not matched to a gene. Germline V gene lookup returns CDR1 KGHSH and CDR2 LQKENI.

The chain joins TRBV16 to TRBJ2-2; D is undetermined. The V and J ends lost 0 bases and 4 bases respectively, with 6 bases between them. The CDR3 has 14 amino acids. Germline CDR1 is KGHSY and CDR2 is FQNENV. CDR3 residues: CASSQSALTGELFF. In DNA form, the CDR3 reads TGTGCCAGCAGCCAATCGGCCCTCACCGGGGAGCTGTTTTTT.

J is TRBJ1-1 and V is TRBV2, with D possibly matching TRBD1 (5 bases). CDR1 and CDR2 from the germline V gene are SNHLY and FYNNEI. V lost 6 bases and J lost 1, with 9 bases in between. The CDR3 totals 13 residues. In DNA, the CDR3 is TGTGCCAGCAGACAGGCGGCGAACACTGAAGCTTTCTTT. Its translation: CASRQAANTEAFF.